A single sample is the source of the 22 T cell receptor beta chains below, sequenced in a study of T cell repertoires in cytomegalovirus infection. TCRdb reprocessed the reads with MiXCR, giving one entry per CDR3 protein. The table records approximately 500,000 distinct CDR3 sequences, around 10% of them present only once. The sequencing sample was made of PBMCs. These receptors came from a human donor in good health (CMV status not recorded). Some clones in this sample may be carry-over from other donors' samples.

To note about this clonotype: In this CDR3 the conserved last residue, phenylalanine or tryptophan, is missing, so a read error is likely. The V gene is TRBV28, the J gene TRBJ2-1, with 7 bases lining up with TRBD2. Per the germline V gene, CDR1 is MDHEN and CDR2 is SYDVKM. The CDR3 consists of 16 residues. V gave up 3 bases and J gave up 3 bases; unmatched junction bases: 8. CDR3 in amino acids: CASSFLGGDLYNEQFS. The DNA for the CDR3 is TGTGCCAGCAGTTTTCTTGGGGGGGACCTCTACAATGAGCAGTTCTCC.

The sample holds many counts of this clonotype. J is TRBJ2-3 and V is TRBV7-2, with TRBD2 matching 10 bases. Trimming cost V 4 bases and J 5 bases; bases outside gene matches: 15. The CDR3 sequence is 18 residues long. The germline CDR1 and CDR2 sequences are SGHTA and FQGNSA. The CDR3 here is CASSSPIGLAEGGDTQYF. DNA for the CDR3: TGTGCCAGCAGCTCCCCTATTGGACTAGCGGAGGGGGGAGATACGCAGTATTTT.

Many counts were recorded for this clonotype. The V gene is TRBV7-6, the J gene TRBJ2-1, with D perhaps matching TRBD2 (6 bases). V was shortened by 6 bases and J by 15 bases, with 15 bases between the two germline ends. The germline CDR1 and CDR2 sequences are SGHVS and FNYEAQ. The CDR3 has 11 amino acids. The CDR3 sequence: CASRFDGEAFF. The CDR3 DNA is TGTGCCAGCAGATTTGACGGGGAGGCGTTCTTC.

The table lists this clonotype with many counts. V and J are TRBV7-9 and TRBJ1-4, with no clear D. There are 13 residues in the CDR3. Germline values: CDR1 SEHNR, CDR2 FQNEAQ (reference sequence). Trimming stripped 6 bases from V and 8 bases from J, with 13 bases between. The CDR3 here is CASRSGSDEKLFF. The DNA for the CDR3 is TGTGCCAGCAGATCGGGGAGCGACGAAAAACTGTTTTTT. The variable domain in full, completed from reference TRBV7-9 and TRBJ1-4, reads DTGVSQNPRHKITKRGQNVTFRCDPISEHNRLYWYRQTLGQGPEFLTYFQNEAQLEKSRLLSDRFSAERPKGSFSTLEIQRTEQGDSAMYLCASRSGSDEKLFFGSGTQLSVL.

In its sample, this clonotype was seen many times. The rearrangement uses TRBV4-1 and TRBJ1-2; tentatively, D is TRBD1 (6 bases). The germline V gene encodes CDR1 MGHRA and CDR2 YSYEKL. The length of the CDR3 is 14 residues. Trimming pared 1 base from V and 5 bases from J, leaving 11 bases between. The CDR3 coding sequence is TGCGCCAGCAGCCAAGGCGGACAGTGGTATGGCTACACCTTC. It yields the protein CASSQGGQWYGYTF.

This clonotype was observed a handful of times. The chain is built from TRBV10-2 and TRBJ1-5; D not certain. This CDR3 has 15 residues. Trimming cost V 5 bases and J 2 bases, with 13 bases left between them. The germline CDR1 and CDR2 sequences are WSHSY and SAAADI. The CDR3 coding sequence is TGCGCCAGCAGTACGGGCCCGGCGGGCAATCAGCCCCAGCATTTT. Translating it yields CASSTGPAGNQPQHF.

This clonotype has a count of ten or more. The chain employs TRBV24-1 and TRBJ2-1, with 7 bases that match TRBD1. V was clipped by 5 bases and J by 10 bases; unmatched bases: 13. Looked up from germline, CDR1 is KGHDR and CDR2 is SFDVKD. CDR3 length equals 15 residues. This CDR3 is CATSGIRDRVGEQFF. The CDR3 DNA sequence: TGTGCCACCAGTGGAATCCGAGACAGGGTGGGAGAGCAGTTCTTC.

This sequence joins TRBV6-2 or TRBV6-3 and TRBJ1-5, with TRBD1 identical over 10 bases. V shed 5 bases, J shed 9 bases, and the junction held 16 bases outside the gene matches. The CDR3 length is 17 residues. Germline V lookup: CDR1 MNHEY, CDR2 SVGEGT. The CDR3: CASSAHRDRGPRGPQHF. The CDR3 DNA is TGTGCCAGCAGTGCCCACCGGGACAGGGGCCCGAGGGGGCCCCAGCATTTT.

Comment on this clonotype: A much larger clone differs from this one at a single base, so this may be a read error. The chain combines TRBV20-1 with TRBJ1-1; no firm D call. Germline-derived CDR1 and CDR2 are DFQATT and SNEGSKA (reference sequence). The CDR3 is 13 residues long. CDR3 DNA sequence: TGCAGTGCTAGGGGCCAGAGGAACACTGAAGCTCTCTTT. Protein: CSARGQRNTEALF.

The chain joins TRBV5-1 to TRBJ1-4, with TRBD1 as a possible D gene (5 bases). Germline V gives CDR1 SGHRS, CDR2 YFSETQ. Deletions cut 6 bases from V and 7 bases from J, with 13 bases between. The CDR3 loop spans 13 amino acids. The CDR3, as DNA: TGCGCCAGCACCCGGGGGTACGGTGAAAAACTGTTTTTT. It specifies CASTRGYGEKLFF.

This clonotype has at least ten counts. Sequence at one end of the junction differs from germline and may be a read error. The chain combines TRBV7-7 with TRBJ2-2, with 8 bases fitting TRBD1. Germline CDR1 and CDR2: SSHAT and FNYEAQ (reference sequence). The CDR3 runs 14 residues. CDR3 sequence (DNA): TGTGCTAGCAGCTCCCAGGGGGCCCCCGGGGAGCTGTTTTTT. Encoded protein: CASSSQGAPGELFF.

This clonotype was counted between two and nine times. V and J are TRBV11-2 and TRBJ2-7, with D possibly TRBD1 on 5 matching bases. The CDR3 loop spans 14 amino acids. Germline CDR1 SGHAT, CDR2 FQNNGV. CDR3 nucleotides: TGTGCTAGTCTCTCGCCCCGATCAGGGTCCGAGCAGTACTTC. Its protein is CASLSPRSGSEQYF. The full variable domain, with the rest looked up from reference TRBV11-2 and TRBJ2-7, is EAGVAQSPRYKIIEKRQSVAFWCNPISGHATLYWYQQILGQGPKLLIQFQNNGVVDDSQLPKDRFSAERLKGVDSTLKIQPAKLEDSAVYLCASLSPRSGSEQYFGPGTRLTVT.

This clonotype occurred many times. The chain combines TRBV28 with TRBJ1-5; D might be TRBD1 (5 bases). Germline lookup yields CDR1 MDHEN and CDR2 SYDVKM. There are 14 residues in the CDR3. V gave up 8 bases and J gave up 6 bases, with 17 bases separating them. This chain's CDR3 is CASVDTGSPQPQHF. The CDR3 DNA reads TGTGCCAGCGTAGATACAGGTTCGCCTCAGCCCCAGCATTTT. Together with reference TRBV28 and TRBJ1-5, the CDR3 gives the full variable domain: DVKVTQSSRYLVKRTGEKVFLECVQDMDHENMFWYRQDPGLGLRLIYFSYDVKMKEKGDIPEGYSVSREKKERFSLILESASTNQTSMYLCASVDTGSPQPQHFGDGTRLSIL.

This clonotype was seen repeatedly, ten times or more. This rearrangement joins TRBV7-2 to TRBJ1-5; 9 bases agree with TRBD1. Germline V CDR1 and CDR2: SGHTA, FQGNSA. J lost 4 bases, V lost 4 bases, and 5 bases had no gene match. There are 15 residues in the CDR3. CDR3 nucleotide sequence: TGTGCCAGCAGCTCTCCTGACAGGGGGAATCAGCCCCAGCATTTT. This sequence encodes CASSSPDRGNQPQHF.

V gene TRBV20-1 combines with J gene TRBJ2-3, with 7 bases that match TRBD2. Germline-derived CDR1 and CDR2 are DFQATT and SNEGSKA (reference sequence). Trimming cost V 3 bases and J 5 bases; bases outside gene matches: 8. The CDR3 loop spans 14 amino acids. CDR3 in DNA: TGCAGTGCTAGCCCTCGAGCGGGGAGAGATACGCAGTATTTT. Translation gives CSASPRAGRDTQYF.

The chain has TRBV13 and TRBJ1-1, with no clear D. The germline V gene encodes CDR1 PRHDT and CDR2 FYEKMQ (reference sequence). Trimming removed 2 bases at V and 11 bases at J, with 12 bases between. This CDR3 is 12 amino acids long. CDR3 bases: TGTGCCAGCAGCTTATATGCCGACGCGGCTTTCTTT. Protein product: CASSLYADAAFF.

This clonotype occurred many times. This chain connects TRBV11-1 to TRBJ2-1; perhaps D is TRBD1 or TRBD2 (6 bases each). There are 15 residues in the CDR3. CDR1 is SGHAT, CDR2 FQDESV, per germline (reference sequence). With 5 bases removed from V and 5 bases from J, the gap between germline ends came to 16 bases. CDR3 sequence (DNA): TGTGCCAGCAGCGAGGAGGGTCAGGGGCACAATGAGCAGTTCTTC. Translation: CASSEEGQGHNEQFF. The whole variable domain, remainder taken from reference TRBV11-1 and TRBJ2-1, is EAEVAQSPRYKITEKSQAVAFWCDPISGHATLYWYRQILGQGPELLVQFQDESVVDDSQLPKDRFSAERLKGVDSTLKIQPAELGDSAMYLCASSEEGQGHNEQFFGPGTRLTVL.

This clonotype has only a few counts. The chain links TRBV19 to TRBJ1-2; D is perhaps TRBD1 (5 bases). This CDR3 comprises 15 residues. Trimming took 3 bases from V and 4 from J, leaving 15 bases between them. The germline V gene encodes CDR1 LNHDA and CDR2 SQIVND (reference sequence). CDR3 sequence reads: CASSIGARARYGYTF. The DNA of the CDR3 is TGTGCCAGTAGTATTGGGGCCAGGGCTCGCTATGGCTACACCTTC. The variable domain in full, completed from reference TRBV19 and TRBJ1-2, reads DGGITQSPKYLFRKEGQNVTLSCEQNLNHDAMYWYRQDPGQGLRLIYYSQIVNDFQKGDIAEGYSVSREKKESFPLTVTSAQKNPTAFYLCASSIGARARYGYTFGSGTRLTVV.

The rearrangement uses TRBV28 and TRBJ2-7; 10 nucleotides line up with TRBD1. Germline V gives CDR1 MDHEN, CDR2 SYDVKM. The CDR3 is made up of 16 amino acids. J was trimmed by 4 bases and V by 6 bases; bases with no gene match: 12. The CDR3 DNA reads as TGTGCCAGCAGACCTGATCCGGGACAGGGGAGATACGAGCAGTACTTC. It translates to CASRPDPGQGRYEQYF.

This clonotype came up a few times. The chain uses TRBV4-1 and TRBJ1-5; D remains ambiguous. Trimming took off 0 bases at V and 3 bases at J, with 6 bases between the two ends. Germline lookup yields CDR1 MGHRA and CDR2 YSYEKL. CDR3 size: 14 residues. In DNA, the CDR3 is TGCGCCAGCAGCCAAGACAACTACAATCAGCCCCAGCATTTT. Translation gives CASSQDNYNQPQHF.

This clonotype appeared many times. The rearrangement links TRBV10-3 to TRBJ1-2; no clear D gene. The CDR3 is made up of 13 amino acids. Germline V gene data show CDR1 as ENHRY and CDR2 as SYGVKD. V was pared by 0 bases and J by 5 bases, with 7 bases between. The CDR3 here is CAISESGEYGYTF. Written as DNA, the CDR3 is TGTGCCATCAGTGAGTCGGGCGAATATGGCTACACCTTC.

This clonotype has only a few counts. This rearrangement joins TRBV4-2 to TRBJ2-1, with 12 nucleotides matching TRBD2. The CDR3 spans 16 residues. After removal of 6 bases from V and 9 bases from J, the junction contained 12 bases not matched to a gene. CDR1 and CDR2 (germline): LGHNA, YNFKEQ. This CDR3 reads CASRNILAGGTGEQFF. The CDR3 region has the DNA TGTGCCAGCAGGAACATACTAGCGGGAGGTACGGGTGAGCAGTTCTTC.